The 25 T cell receptor beta chains listed next were all sequenced from one sample in a study of neurological immune-mediated disorders. Time point: longitudinal time-point 3. TCRdb reanalysed the 5' RACE reads using MiXCR and keeps one entry per CDR3 protein. The table includes about 99,000 distinct CDR3 sequences, 10% to 12% detected once. Sequenced: PBMCs. The receptors were sampled from a female donor with HTLV-1-associated myelopathy (HAM/TSP).

This clonotype occurred a few times. The CDR3 loop reads CSASIQQGMIQETQYF. The CDR3 DNA is TGCAGTGCTAGTATTCAACAGGGGATGATCCAAGAGACCCAGTACTTC. The chain combines TRBV20-1 with TRBJ2-5, with 7 nucleotides matching TRBD1. Germline CDR1 reads DFQATT; CDR2 reads SNEGSKA (reference sequence). This CDR3 spans 16 amino acids. V shed 3 bases, J shed 1 base, and the junction held 11 bases outside the gene matches.

Many counts were recorded for this clonotype. The chain recombines TRBV7-2 with TRBJ2-3, with D perhaps being TRBD1 or TRBD2 (5 bases each). The germline V gene encodes CDR1 SGHTA and CDR2 FQGNSA. The CDR3 length is 18 residues. With 4 bases removed from V and 6 bases from J, the gap between germline ends came to 26 bases. The CDR3 is CASSSWGSGTFQGDTQYF. The CDR3 DNA reads as TGTGCCAGCAGCTCCTGGGGGAGTGGGACGTTCCAGGGCGATACGCAGTATTTT.

In its sample, this clonotype was seen a few times. The chain links TRBV3-1 to TRBJ1-2; weak D call: TRBD1 (5 bases). The length of the CDR3 is 15 residues. The V gene's germline CDR1 is LGHDT and CDR2 YNNKEL (reference sequence). Trimming stripped 0 bases from V and 4 bases from J, with 12 bases between. Here the CDR3 reads CASSQDGGRSYGYTF. The CDR3 coding sequence is TGTGCCAGCAGCCAAGATGGGGGGAGAAGCTATGGCTACACCTTC.

This clonotype has a count of ten or more. The gene calls are TRBV27 and TRBJ2-4; TRBD1 aligns across 8 bases. Trimming cost V 5 bases and J 2 bases; bases outside gene matches: 5. The V gene's germline CDR1 is MNHEY and CDR2 SMNVEV (reference sequence). CDR3 length: 15 residues. The CDR3 region has the DNA TGTGCCAGCAGTCCTACAGGGGGGCCCAAAAACATTCAGTACTTC. Residues: CASSPTGGPKNIQYF.

This clonotype is categorized as medium-sized (0.01 to 0.1%). The CDR3 is CSAPKGPRNTGELFF. CDR3 sequence (DNA): TGCAGTGCCCCGAAGGGTCCGCGGAACACCGGGGAGCTGTTTTTT. The V gene is TRBV20-1, the J gene TRBJ2-2; D not resolved. V was pared by 6 bases and J by 1 base, with 15 bases between. The CDR3 runs 15 residues. Germline CDR1 is DFQATT and CDR2 is SNEGSKA (reference sequence).

There are many counts of this clonotype. The chain is built from TRBV6-6 and TRBJ2-7, with TRBD2 matching 14 bases. In germline, CDR1 is MNHNY, CDR2 SVGAGI (reference sequence). With 4 bases clipped from V and 2 bases from J, the junction kept 7 bases outside the gene matches. This CDR3 has 17 amino acids. The CDR3 DNA follows: TGTGCCAGCAGTTTCCCGGGACTAGCGGGGGCTACCTACGAGCAGTACTTC. It codes for CASSFPGLAGATYEQYF.

This clonotype showed up many times. The rearrangement links TRBV7-9 to TRBJ1-1; D may be TRBD1 (6 bases). CDR1 is SEHNR, CDR2 FQNEAQ, per germline (reference sequence). V was clipped by 5 bases and J by 4 bases, with 17 bases between them. CDR3 length equals 15 residues. Here the CDR3 DNA reads TGTGCCAGCAGCCCACCCAGGGGAAGTGGCACTGAAGCTTTCTTT. Amino acid sequence: CASSPPRGSGTEAFF.

This clonotype was observed many times. V is TRBV12-3 or TRBV12-4 and J is TRBJ2-2, with no clear D. This CDR3 has 16 residues. Trimming stripped 6 bases from V and 6 bases from J, with 20 bases between. The CDR3: CASSPLSGSEAGELFF. CDR3 DNA: TGTGCCAGCAGCCCTTTAAGTGGTTCTGAGGCCGGGGAGCTGTTTTTT.

This clonotype occurred many times. The genes are TRBV30 and TRBJ2-3; D ambiguous. The CDR3 contains 14 residues. The V end was cut by 4 bases, the J end by 3 bases, with 14 bases between. Germline-derived CDR1 and CDR2 are GTSNPN and SVGIG (reference sequence). The CDR3 DNA follows: TGTGCCTGGAAAGGTGTGGGAAGGACAGATACGCAGTATTTT. Its translation: CAWKGVGRTDTQYF.

As regards this clonotype: Sequence at one end of the junction differs from germline and may be a read error. The chain links TRBV15 to TRBJ2-3; D is uncertain. The CDR3 covers 13 residues. Germline loops: CDR1 LNHNV, CDR2 YYDKDF (reference sequence). The CDR3: CATSSSAPDTQYF. For the CDR3, the DNA is TGTGCTACCAGCAGCAGCGCGCCAGATACGCAGTATTTT.

The chain recombines TRBV3-1 with TRBJ2-1; D perhaps matches TRBD2 (6 bases). Per germline, CDR1 LGHDT and CDR2 YNNKEL (reference sequence). The length of the CDR3 is 15 residues. V lost 2 bases and J 4 bases, leaving 12 bases between the germline ends. This CDR3 reads CASSQTRDSYNEQFF. The DNA for the CDR3 is TGTGCCAGCAGCCAAACGCGGGACTCTTACAATGAGCAGTTCTTC.

The V and J genes are TRBV24-1 and TRBJ2-1; D tentatively fits TRBD1 or TRBD2 (5 bases each). The germline V gene has CDR1 KGHDR and CDR2 SFDVKD. The CDR3 covers 14 residues. The CDR3 sequence is CVTSDLHRQNEQFF. In DNA, the CDR3 is TGTGTCACTAGTGATTTGCACAGGCAGAATGAGCAGTTCTTC.

In this sample, this clonotype turned up many times. This chain joins TRBV10-3 and TRBJ2-7, with 9 bases that match TRBD1. V dropped 5 bases and J dropped 1; count of bases not matched to a gene: 6. This CDR3 region has 15 residues. Germline loops: CDR1 ENHRY, CDR2 SYGVKD. DNA of the CDR3: TGTGCCATCAGTCCCGGGACAGGGAAATCCTACGAGCAGTACTTC. Amino acid sequence: CAISPGTGKSYEQYF.

There are many counts of this clonotype. CDR3 in amino acids: CASSEGAVNQPQHF. The CDR3 DNA follows: TGTGCCAGCAGTGAAGGGGCAGTCAATCAGCCCCAGCATTTT. The chain has TRBV2 and TRBJ1-5; no clear D gene. Trimming took off 1 base at V and 3 bases at J, with 7 bases between the two ends. Germline CDR1 and CDR2: SNHLY and FYNNEI. The CDR3 totals 14 residues.

The V gene is TRBV10-3, the J gene TRBJ1-6; no definite D call. Germline CDR1 ENHRY, CDR2 SYGVKD. With 4 bases removed from V and 9 bases from J, the gap between germline ends came to 10 bases. The length of the CDR3 is 13 residues. CDR3 amino acids: CAISVEFSSPLHF. The CDR3 bases are TGTGCCATCAGTGTGGAATTCAGTTCACCCCTCCACTTT.

In its sample, this clonotype was seen many times. V and J are TRBV15 and TRBJ2-5; possibly TRBD2 for D (5 bases). This CDR3 contains 14 residues. V was shortened by 3 bases and J by 2 bases, with 10 bases between the two germline ends. Germline CDR1 is LNHNV and CDR2 is YYDKDF (reference sequence). The CDR3 protein is CATSSHGIQETQYF. In nucleotides, the CDR3 is TGTGCCACCAGCAGCCACGGGATACAAGAGACCCAGTACTTC. Using reference TRBV15 and TRBJ2-5 for the parts outside the CDR3, the full variable domain is DAMVIQNPRYQVTQFGKPVTLSCSQTLNHNVMYWYQQKSSQAPKLLFHYYDKDFNNEADTPDNFQSRRPNTSFCFLDIRSPGLGDTAMYLCATSSHGIQETQYFGPGTRLLVL.

This clonotype has ten or more counts. J is TRBJ2-7 and V is TRBV5-1; 8 bases agree with TRBD1. Germline-derived CDR1 and CDR2 are SGHRS and YFSETQ. After removal of 6 bases from V and 5 bases from J, the junction contained 16 bases not matched to a gene. CDR3 length equals 16 residues. The chain's CDR3 is CASMLGSADRANEQYF. CDR3 in DNA: TGCGCCAGCATGTTGGGAAGTGCGGACAGGGCCAACGAGCAGTACTTC.

This clonotype was detected ten times or more. The gene calls are TRBV7-2 and TRBJ2-7; 10 bases line up with TRBD1. This CDR3 is built from 14 residues. The germline V gene has CDR1 SGHTA and CDR2 FQGNSA. After removal of 8 bases from V and 6 bases from J, the junction contained 10 bases not matched to a gene. CDR3 sequence reads: CASSTRDRGVEQYF. For the CDR3, the DNA is TGTGCCAGCTCAACCAGGGACAGGGGAGTCGAGCAGTACTTC.

This clonotype was found many times. Written as DNA, the CDR3 is TGTGCCAGCAGCTCGACAGGTCATAGCACAGATACGCAGTATTTT. Its protein is CASSSTGHSTDTQYF. The J gene is TRBJ2-3, the V gene TRBV11-1; D is perhaps TRBD1 (6 bases). There are 15 residues in the CDR3. Germline CDR1 SGHAT, CDR2 FQDESV (reference sequence). With 4 bases removed from V and 0 bases from J, the gap between germline ends came to 11 bases.

This clonotype was found many times. The chain couples TRBV20-1 to TRBJ2-7; tentatively, D is TRBD1 or TRBD2 (5 bases each). Per germline, CDR1 DFQATT and CDR2 SNEGSKA (reference sequence). The CDR3 has 12 amino acids. Trimming took off 6 bases at V and 3 bases at J, with 12 bases between the two ends. The CDR3 DNA follows: TGCAGTGCCGAGGGGACGATCTACGAGCAGTACTTC. Its translation is CSAEGTIYEQYF.

CDR3 nucleotides: TGTGCCAGCAGACCGGACAGGGAAGTACTGCAGTTCTTC. Residues: CASRPDREVLQFF. The chain is built from TRBV5-5 and TRBJ2-1, with 8 bases that match TRBD1. In germline, CDR1 is SGHKS, CDR2 YYEKEE (reference sequence). After removal of 5 bases from V and 12 bases from J, the junction contained 10 bases not matched to a gene. CDR3 length equals 13 residues.

In its sample, this clonotype was seen many times. The chain recombines TRBV7-9 with TRBJ2-7, with D possibly TRBD2 on 6 matching bases. V lost 3 bases and J lost 5, with 11 bases in between. Germline values: CDR1 SEHNR, CDR2 FQNEAQ (reference sequence). This CDR3 has 13 residues. In DNA form, the CDR3 reads TGTGCCAGCAGCTTCCTCTGGGGGGACGAGCAGTACTTC. It is translated as CASSFLWGDEQYF.

This clonotype came up a few times. The J gene is TRBJ2-7, the V gene TRBV5-1; D not resolved. Germline values: CDR1 SGHRS, CDR2 YFSETQ. The CDR3 length is 14 residues. V lost 0 bases and J 3 bases, leaving 10 bases between the germline ends. CDR3 loop: CASSLGSHDYEQYF. In DNA, the CDR3 is TGCGCCAGCAGCTTGGGCTCACATGACTACGAGCAGTACTTC.

This clonotype occurred a few times. The rearrangement links TRBV19 to TRBJ2-7, with D perhaps given as TRBD1 or TRBD2 (5 bases each). The V end lost 2 bases, the J end lost 2 bases, and 13 bases lay between the germline ends. The CDR3 has 15 amino acids. Germline values: CDR1 LNHDA, CDR2 SQIVND (reference sequence). CDR3 in amino acids: CASSINRGAPYEQYF. Written as DNA, the CDR3 is TGTGCCAGTAGTATAAACCGGGGCGCACCCTACGAGCAGTACTTC.

This clonotype was counted ten times or more. The chain uses TRBV5-1 and TRBJ2-2; unclear D gene. The CDR3 is made up of 14 amino acids. Germline values: CDR1 SGHRS, CDR2 YFSETQ. V shed 0 bases and J shed 6 bases, with 9 bases lying between them. CDR3 bases: TGCGCCAGCAGCTTGGACAGTTTGCCCGGGGAGCTGTTTTTT. Residues: CASSLDSLPGELFF.